This T cell receptor beta chain was sequenced in a study of CD8+CD57+ T cells in acquired aplastic anemia. CD8+CD57+ cell expansion had been shown by flow cytometry in patients chosen for sequencing. Genomic DNA, serving as template, underwent TCR beta VDJ and CDR3 profiling. One entry per CDR3 protein, called by TCRdb with MiXCR from the reads. The table lists 400,000 to 600,000 distinct CDR3 sequences, approximately 32% of them singletons. This CDR3 is built from 14 residues. Germline loops: CDR1 MNHEY, CDR2 SVGAGI. Trimming left V 0 bases short and J 7 bases short, with 12 bases between. Note on this clonotype: A much larger clone lies a single base off, so this may be a read error.

This TCR was recovered from a human donor with aplastic anemia. The chain links TRBV6-5 to TRBJ1-2; maybe TRBD1 (5 bases). Source material: sorted CD4+, CD8+, or CD8+CD57+ T cells (not recorded which) from PBMCs. CDR3 sequence reads: CASSYSEDGGGYTF. In DNA form, the CDR3 reads TGTGCCAGCAGTTACTCAGAGGACGGGGGTGGCTACACCTTC.